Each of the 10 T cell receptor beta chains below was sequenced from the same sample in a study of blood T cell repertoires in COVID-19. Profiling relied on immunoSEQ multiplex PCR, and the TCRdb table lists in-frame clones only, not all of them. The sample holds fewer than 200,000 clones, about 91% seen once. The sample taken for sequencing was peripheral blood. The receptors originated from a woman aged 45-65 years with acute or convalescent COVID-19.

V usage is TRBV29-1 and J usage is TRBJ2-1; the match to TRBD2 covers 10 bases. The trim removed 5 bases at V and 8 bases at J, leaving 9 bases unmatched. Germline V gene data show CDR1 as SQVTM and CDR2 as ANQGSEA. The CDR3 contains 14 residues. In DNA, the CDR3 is TGCAGCGTTTGGAAGCGGGAGGGCCTGGATGAGCAGTTCTTC. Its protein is CSVWKREGLDEQFF.

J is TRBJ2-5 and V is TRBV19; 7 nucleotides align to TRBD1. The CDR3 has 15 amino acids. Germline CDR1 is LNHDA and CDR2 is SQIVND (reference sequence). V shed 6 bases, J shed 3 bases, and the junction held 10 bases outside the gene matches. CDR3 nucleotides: TGTGCCAGTAGGAGACAGGGTTATGGGGAAGAGACCCAGTACTTC. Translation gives CASRRQGYGEETQYF.

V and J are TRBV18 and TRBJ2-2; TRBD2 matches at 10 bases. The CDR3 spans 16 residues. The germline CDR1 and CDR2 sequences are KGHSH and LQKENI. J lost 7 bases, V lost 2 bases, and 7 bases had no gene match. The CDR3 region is CASSPMLAGVVGELFF. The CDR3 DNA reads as TGTGCCAGCTCACCAATGCTAGCGGGAGTGGTCGGGGAGCTGTTTTTT. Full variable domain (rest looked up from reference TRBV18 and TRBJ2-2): NAGVMQNPRHLVRRRGQEARLRCSPMKGHSHVYWYRQLPEEGLKFMVYLQKENIIDESGMPKERFSAEFPKEGPSILRIQQVVRGDSAAYFCASSPMLAGVVGELFFGEGSRLTVL.

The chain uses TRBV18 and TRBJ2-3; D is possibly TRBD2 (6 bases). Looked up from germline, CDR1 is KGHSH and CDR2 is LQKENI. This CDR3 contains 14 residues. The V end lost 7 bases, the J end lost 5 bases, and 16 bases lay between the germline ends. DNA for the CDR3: TGTGCCAGCTTGCCTGGTACTAGCCGAGATACGCAGTATTTT. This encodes CASLPGTSRDTQYF.

Here the CDR3 reads CASRGLAGLGSYEQYF. CDR3 in DNA: TGCGCCAGCCGCGGACTAGCGGGCCTGGGCTCCTACGAGCAGTACTTC. The V and J genes are TRBV5-1 and TRBJ2-7, with 11 bases fitting TRBD2. This CDR3 is built from 16 residues. The trim removed 7 bases at V and 0 bases at J, leaving 9 bases unmatched. The V gene's germline CDR1 is SGHRS and CDR2 YFSETQ.

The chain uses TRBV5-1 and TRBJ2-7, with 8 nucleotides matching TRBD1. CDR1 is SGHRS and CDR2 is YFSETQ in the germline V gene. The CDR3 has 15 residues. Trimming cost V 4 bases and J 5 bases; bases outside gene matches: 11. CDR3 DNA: TGCGCCAGCAGCCCTGCCCCGGACAGGGTCAACGAGCAGTACTTC. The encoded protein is CASSPAPDRVNEQYF.

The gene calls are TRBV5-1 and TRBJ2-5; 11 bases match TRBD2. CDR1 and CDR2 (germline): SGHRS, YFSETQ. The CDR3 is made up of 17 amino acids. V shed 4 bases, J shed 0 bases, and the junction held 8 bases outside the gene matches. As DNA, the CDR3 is TGCGCCAGCAGCCCGACGTTGACTAGCGGGGACCAAGAGACCCAGTACTTC. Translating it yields CASSPTLTSGDQETQYF.

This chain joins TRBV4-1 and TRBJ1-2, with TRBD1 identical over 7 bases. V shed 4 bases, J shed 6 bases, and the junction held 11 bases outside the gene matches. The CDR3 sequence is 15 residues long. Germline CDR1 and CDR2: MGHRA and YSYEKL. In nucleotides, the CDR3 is TGCGCCAGCAGCCGCCCGACAGGGCCCGTAAATGGCTACACCTTC. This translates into CASSRPTGPVNGYTF.

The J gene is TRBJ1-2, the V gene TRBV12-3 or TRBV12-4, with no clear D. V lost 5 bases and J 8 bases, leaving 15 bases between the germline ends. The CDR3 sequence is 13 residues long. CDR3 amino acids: CASSGGRPLGYTF. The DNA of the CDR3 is TGTGCCAGCAGTGGCGGGCGTCCCTTAGGCTACACCTTC.

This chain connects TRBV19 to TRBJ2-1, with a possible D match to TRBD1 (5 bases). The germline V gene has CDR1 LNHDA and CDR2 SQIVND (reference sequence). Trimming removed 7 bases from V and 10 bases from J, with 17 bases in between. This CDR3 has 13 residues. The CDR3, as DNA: TGTGCCAGTAAAACAGGAGTTATAGGGGAGCAGTTCTTC. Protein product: CASKTGVIGEQFF.